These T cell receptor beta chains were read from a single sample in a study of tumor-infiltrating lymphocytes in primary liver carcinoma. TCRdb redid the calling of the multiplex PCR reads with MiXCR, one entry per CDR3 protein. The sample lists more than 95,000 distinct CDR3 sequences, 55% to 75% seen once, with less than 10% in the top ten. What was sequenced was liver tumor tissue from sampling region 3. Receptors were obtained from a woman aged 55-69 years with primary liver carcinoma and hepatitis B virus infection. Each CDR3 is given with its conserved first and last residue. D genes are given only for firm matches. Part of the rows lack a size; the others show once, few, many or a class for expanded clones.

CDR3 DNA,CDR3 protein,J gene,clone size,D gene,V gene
TGTGCCAGCAACTTGAGGGGAGAGTACAATGAGCAGTTCTTC,CASNLRGEYNEQFF,TRBJ2-1,once,-,TRBV7-9
TGTGCCTGCATCTACCCAGAGCTCTATGGCTACACCTTC,CACIYPELYGYTF,TRBJ1-2,-,-,TRBV11-1
TGTGCCAGCAATTCGAGGTGGATAGGGGAGTTCGGGACCCAGTACTTC,CASNSRWIGEFGTQYF,TRBJ2-5,-,-,TRBV6-2/TRBV6-3
TGTGCCGGCAGCCGTCCGGGACAGGAGAACACCGGGGAGCTGTTTTTT,CAGSRPGQENTGELFF,TRBJ2-2,-,TRBD1,TRBV4-2
TGTGCCAGCAGCTTAGGGAGACTGACGTACACGTCAGATACGCAGTGTTTT,CASSLGRLTYTSDTQCF,TRBJ2-3,-,-,TRBV11-2
TGTGCCAGCACTTGGGACGGCCGCAATGGCTATACCTTC,CASTWDGRNGYTF,TRBJ1-2,-,-,TRBV5-5
TGTGCCAGCAGCGTAGGTAAAACAGACACAGATACGCAGTATTTT,CASSVGKTDTDTQYF,TRBJ2-3,-,-,TRBV9
TGTACCAGCAGTAGTCACGACAGAAGTTTCTACGAGCAGTACTTC,CTSSSHDRSFYEQYF,TRBJ2-7,-,-,TRBV28
TGCGCCAGCAGCGGGAGTGAGACAGGTCGCTACAATGAGCAGTTCTTC,CASSGSETGRYNEQFF,TRBJ2-1,many,-,TRBV4-1
TGTGCCAGCAGCTTAGTATTGGCGGGAGGGTCCGGCCCATTTGAGCACTTCTTC,CASSLVLAGGSGPFEHFF,TRBJ2-1,-,TRBD2,TRBV11-2